This TCR beta chain emerged from a study of blood T cell repertoires in COVID-19. Study-wide context: The United States, Italy and Spain provided the acute and convalescent COVID-19 samples. In each case, the material was cDNA or gDNA derived from T cells, B-cell-depleted T cells, or PBMCs.

Methods used by the authors: Researchers report that nucleated cell counts were estimated from reference gene primer amplification. Sequencing was performed with immunoSEQ multiplex PCR; in TCRdb, only in-frame clones are kept and a portion is missing. V, J and clone size are taken as reported in that table, and D and trimming were inferred from the DNA itself. The table records about 280,000 clones, around 86% of them present only once. CDR3 length: 16 amino acids. Per the germline V gene, CDR1 is LGHDT and CDR2 is YNNKEL (reference sequence). Trimming pared 0 bases from V and 3 bases from J, leaving 11 bases between.

This receptor was obtained from a man between 50 and 59 years old with acute or convalescent COVID-19. Sequencing was performed on peripheral blood. The chain links TRBV3-1 (or the pseudogene TRBV3-2) to TRBJ1-4, with unresolved D. CDR3 in amino acids: CASSQDHAGANEKLFF. CDR3 nucleotides: TGTGCCAGCAGCCAAGATCATGCAGGCGCTAATGAAAAACTGTTTTTT.